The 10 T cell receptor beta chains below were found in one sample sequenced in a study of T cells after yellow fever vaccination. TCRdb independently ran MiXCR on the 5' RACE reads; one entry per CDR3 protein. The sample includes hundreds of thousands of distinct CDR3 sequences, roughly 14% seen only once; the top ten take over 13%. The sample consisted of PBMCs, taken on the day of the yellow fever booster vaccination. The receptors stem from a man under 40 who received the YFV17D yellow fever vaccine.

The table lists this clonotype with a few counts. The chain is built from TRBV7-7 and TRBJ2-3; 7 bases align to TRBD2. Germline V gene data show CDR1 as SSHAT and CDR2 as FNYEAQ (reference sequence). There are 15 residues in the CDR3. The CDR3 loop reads CASPDLTSATDTQYF. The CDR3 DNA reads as TGTGCTAGCCCCGACCTTACTAGCGCCACAGATACGCAGTATTTT.

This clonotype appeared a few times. The CDR3 DNA reads TGTGCCAGCAGCCCGTACTCGACAGGGGTCAATTCACCCCTCCACTTT. Protein product: CASSPYSTGVNSPLHF. The gene calls are TRBV14 and TRBJ1-6; 8 positions agree with TRBD1. V gave up 4 bases and J gave up 7 bases; unmatched junction bases: 9. The V gene's germline CDR1 is SGHDN and CDR2 FVKESK. The CDR3 sequence is 16 residues long.

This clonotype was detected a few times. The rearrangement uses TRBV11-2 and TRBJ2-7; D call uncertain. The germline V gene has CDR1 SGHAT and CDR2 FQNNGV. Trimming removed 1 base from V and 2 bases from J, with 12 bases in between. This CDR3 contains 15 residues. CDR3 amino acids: CASSLASWAPYEQYF. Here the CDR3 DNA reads TGTGCCAGCAGCTTAGCGAGTTGGGCCCCCTACGAGCAGTACTTC.

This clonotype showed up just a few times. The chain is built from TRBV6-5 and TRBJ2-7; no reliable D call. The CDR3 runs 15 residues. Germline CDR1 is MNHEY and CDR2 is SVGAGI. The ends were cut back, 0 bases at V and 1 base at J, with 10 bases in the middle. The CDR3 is CASSYSQSSSYEQYF. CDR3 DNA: TGTGCCAGCAGTTACTCCCAGAGTTCTTCCTACGAGCAGTACTTC.

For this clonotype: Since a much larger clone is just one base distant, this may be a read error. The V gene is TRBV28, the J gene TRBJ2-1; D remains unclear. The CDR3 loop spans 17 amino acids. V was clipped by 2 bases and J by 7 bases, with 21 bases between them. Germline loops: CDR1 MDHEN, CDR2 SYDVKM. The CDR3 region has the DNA TGTGCCAGCAGTTTACTTGGTGGCCTTCCCACCTCAAATGAGCAGTTCTTC. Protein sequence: CASSLLGGLPTSNEQFF.

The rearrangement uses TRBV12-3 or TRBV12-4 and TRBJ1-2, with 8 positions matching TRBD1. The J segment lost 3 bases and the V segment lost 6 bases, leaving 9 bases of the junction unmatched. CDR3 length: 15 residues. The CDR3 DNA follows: TGTGCCAGCAGCCCGGGGGACAGGTATCACTATGGCTACACCTTC. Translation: CASSPGDRYHYGYTF.

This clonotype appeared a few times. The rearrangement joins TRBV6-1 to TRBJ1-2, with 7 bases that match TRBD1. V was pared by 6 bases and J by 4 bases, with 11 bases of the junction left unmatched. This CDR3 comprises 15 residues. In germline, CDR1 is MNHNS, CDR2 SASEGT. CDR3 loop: CASRTLSTGTYGYTF. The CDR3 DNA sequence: TGTGCCAGCAGAACCCTTTCGACAGGGACCTATGGCTACACCTTC.

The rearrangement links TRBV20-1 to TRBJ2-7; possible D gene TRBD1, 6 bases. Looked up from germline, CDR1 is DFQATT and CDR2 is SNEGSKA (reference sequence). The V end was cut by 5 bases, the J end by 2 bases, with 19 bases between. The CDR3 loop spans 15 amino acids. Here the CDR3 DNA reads TGCAGTGCTCAACGCTTGGAACAGGGACCCTACGAGCAGTACTTC. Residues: CSAQRLEQGPYEQYF.

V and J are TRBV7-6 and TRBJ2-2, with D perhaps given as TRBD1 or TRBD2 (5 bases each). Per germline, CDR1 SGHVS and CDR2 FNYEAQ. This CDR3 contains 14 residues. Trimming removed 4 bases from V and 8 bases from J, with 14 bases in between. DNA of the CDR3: TGTGCCAGCAGCTCTCTGGGACCTCGAGGGGAGCTGTTTTTT. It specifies CASSSLGPRGELFF. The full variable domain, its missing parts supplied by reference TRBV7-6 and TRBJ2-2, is GAGVSQSPRYKVTKRGQDVALRCDPISGHVSLYWYRQALGQGPEFLTYFNYEAQQDKSGLPNDRFSAERPEGSISTLTIQRTEQRDSAMYRCASSSLGPRGELFFGEGSRLTVL.

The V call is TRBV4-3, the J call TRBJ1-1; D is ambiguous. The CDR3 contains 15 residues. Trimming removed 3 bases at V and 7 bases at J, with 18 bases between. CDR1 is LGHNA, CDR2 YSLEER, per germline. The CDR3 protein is CASSQKGSGLREAFF. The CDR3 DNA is TGCGCCAGCAGCCAGAAAGGGTCAGGCTTGCGTGAAGCTTTCTTT.